A selection of T cell receptor beta chains follows, all from one sample in a study of technical replicates of blood from a few donors. Libraries were prepared by immunoSEQ multiplex PCR; TCRdb keeps only in-frame clonotypes and omits some of them. This table holds roughly 83,000 clones, around 94% found once. Specimen: T cells isolated from PBMCs. These receptors originate from a human donor in good health. CDR3s include the opening cysteine and the closing phenylalanine or tryptophan. A D gene is named only where the DNA matches it firmly.

D: NA; J: TRBJ2-3; V: TRBV19; DNA: TGTGCCAGTAGTGAGCGGAGTCTCACAGATACGCAGTATTTT; CDR3: CASSERSLTDTQYF
D: NA; J: TRBJ2-7; V: TRBV4-2; DNA: TGTGCCAGCAGCCAAGTCGGGACTGCTACCTACGAGCAGTACTTC; CDR3: CASSQVGTATYEQYF
D: NA; J: TRBJ1-4; V: TRBV19; DNA: TGTGCCAGTAGTATTCCTGACAGGCCTAATGAAAAACTGTTTTTT; CDR3: CASSIPDRPNEKLFF
D: TRBD1; J: TRBJ1-4; V: TRBV4-1; DNA: TGCGCCAGCAGCCTAGACAGGGCTGGTGAAAAACTGTTTTTT; CDR3: CASSLDRAGEKLFF
D: TRBD2; J: TRBJ2-2; V: TRBV5-1; DNA: TGCGCCAGCAGCCCGAACGGACTAGCGGGAGGGCCCGGGGAGCTGTTTTTT; CDR3: CASSPNGLAGGPGELFF
D: NA; J: TRBJ1-1; V: TRBV5-1; DNA: TGCGCCAGCAACGTCTTCTCACGGTCAACAGCTTCTGAAGCTTTCTTT; CDR3: CASNVFSRSTASEAFF
D: NA; J: TRBJ2-7; V: TRBV6-1; DNA: TGTGCCAGCAGTGGGCAGGGGCCAGGTACCTACGAGCAGTACTTC; CDR3: CASSGQGPGTYEQYF
D: NA; J: TRBJ2-7; V: TRBV27; DNA: TGTGCCAGCACCTCTAGCGCCGGCTACGAGCAGTACTTC; CDR3: CASTSSAGYEQYF
D: TRBD1; J: TRBJ1-1; V: TRBV5-1; DNA: TGCGCCAGCAGCCCGGGACAGGGGTATAATGCAGCTTTCTTT; CDR3: CASSPGQGYNAAFF
D: TRBD1; J: TRBJ2-1; V: TRBV7-9; DNA: TGTGCCAGCAGTTCCCCAACAGGGGCAGGGAGATCCTACAATGAGCAGTTCTTC; CDR3: CASSSPTGAGRSYNEQFF
D: TRBD2; J: TRBJ2-2; V: TRBV29-1; DNA: TGCAGCGTTGAGCGGTTAACTAGCGAAACGAACACCGGGGAGCTGTTTTTT; CDR3: CSVERLTSETNTGELFF
D: NA; J: TRBJ2-2; V: TRBV2; DNA: TGTGCCAGTAAGACAGAAACGAACACCGGGGAGCTGTTTTTT; CDR3: CASKTETNTGELFF
D: NA; J: TRBJ1-2; V: TRBV5-1; DNA: TGCGCCAGCAGCTTCACCAGGGCTGATGGCTACACCTTC; CDR3: CASSFTRADGYTF
D: NA; J: TRBJ2-1; V: TRBV10-3; DNA: TGTGCCATCAGTGGAGCGGGTACTCGAACGTCCTACAATGAGCAGTTCTTC; CDR3: CAISGAGTRTSYNEQFF
D: NA; J: TRBJ1-5; V: TRBV6-1; DNA: TGTGCCAGCACGGACAGTAGCAATCAGCCCCAGCATTTT; CDR3: CASTDSSNQPQHF
D: NA; J: TRBJ2-7; V: TRBV5-5; DNA: TGTGCCAGCAGCCCCACTAGCGAGCAGTACTTC; CDR3: CASSPTSEQYF
D: NA; J: TRBJ2-3; V: TRBV29-1; DNA: TGCAGCGTTGAACGGCTAGGAACAGATACGCAGTATTTT; CDR3: CSVERLGTDTQYF
D: TRBD1; J: TRBJ2-2; V: TRBV5-5; DNA: TGTGCCAGCAGCACCGGGACAGGGAATACCGGGGAGCTGTTTTTT; CDR3: CASSTGTGNTGELFF
D: NA; J: TRBJ2-5; V: TRBV29-1; DNA: TGCAGCGTTGACGTCGGAAAGCGAGAGACCCAGTACTTC; CDR3: CSVDVGKRETQYF
D: TRBD1; J: TRBJ1-2; V: TRBV15; DNA: TGTGCCACCAGCGGGACAGTTCTACGCGGCTACACCTTC; CDR3: CATSGTVLRGYTF
D: NA; J: TRBJ2-3; V: TRBV7-9; DNA: TGTGCCAGCAGCTCCACCCGGGATACGCAGTATTTT; CDR3: CASSSTRDTQYF
D: TRBD1; J: TRBJ1-2; V: TRBV29-1; DNA: TGCAGCGTTGGCGGACAGGGGGCGGATGGCTACACCTTC; CDR3: CSVGGQGADGYTF
D: NA; J: TRBJ2-2; V: TRBV7-6; DNA: TGTGCCAGCAGCTTGGGAAAAAGCGGGACCGGGGAGCTGTTTTTT; CDR3: CASSLGKSGTGELFF
D: NA; J: TRBJ2-2; V: TRBV7-8; DNA: TGTGCCAGCAGCTTAGTACCCCGGGAAAGTTACGGGGAGCTGTTTTTT; CDR3: CASSLVPRESYGELFF
D: TRBD2; J: TRBJ2-1; V: TRBV27; DNA: TGTGCCAGCAGTTCGGGACTAGCGGGTTTTAATGAGCAGTTCTTC; CDR3: CASSSGLAGFNEQFF
D: NA; J: TRBJ2-7; V: TRBV7-9; DNA: TGTGCCAGCAGCTTAGTAGTCGGCGGCTCCTACGAGCAGTACTTC; CDR3: CASSLVVGGSYEQYF
D: TRBD2; J: TRBJ2-1; V: TRBV25-1; DNA: TGTGCCAGCAGTTCATGGACTAGCGGGTCGGTCGATGAGCAGTTCTTC; CDR3: CASSSWTSGSVDEQFF
D: NA; J: TRBJ2-2; V: TRBV7-9; DNA: TGCTCTGGGCAGGTCGTCAACACCGGGGAGCTGTTTTTT; CDR3: CSGQVVNTGELFF
D: TRBD1; J: TRBJ1-1; V: TRBV6-5; DNA: TGTGCCAGCAGTTCCGGGACAGCCACTGAAGCTTTCTTT; CDR3: CASSSGTATEAFF
D: NA; J: TRBJ1-5; V: TRBV2; DNA: TGTGCCAGCAGTGGTGGGACTAGAAAACAGCCCCAGCATTTT; CDR3: CASSGGTRKQPQHF
D: NA; J: TRBJ2-7; V: TRBV10-2; DNA: TGCGCCAGCAGTGTACAGCCACCCTACGAGCAGTACTTC; CDR3: CASSVQPPYEQYF